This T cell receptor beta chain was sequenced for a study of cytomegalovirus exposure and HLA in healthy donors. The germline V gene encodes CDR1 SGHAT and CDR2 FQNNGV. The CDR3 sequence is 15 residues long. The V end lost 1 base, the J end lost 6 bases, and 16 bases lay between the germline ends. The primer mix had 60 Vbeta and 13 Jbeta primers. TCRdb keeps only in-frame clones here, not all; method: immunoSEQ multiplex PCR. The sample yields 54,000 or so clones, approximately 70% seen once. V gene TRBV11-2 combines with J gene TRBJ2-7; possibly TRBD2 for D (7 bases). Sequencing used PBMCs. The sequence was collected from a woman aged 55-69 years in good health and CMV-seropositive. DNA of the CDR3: TGTGCCAGCAGCTTAGGACCTCCGGGGGGCTCCGAGCAGTACTTC. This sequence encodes CASSLGPPGGSEQYF. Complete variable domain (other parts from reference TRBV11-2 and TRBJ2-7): EAGVAQSPRYKIIEKRQSVAFWCNPISGHATLYWYQQILGQGPKLLIQFQNNGVVDDSQLPKDRFSAERLKGVDSTLKIQPAKLEDSAVYLCASSLGPPGGSEQYFGPGTRLTVT.